This entry describes one T cell receptor beta chain. This sample is drawn from a study of T cell changes during pregnancy in multiple sclerosis. The V end lost 2 bases, the J end lost 0 bases, and 8 bases lay between the germline ends. CDR1 and CDR2 (germline): MNHEY, SVGAGI. The CDR3 loop spans 15 amino acids. The table came from immunoSEQ multiplex PCR; TCRdb's copy has only in-frame clones and leaves some out. In the table there are around 68,000 clones, about nine tenths of which are singletons. The chain has TRBV6-5 and TRBJ1-3, with a possible D match to TRBD1 (5 bases). The starting material was peripheral blood, obtained in the third trimester of pregnancy. The sequence derives from a female donor with multiple sclerosis, enrolled in a pregnancy study. CDR3: CASSYTGSSGNTIYF. The CDR3 DNA follows: TGTGCCAGCAGTTACACAGGCTCCTCTGGAAACACCATATATTTT.